The subject of this entry is one TCR beta chain. Its specificity is unknown. V was cut by 6 bases and J by 7 bases, with 15 bases left in between. The length of the CDR3 is 13 residues. CDR1 is MNHEY, CDR2 SVGAGI, per germline. The data are from a study of cytomegalovirus exposure and HLA in healthy donors. Vbeta (60) and Jbeta (13) primers were used in the PCR. Only in-frame clones appear in the TCRdb table, and some are missing; sequencing was by immunoSEQ multiplex PCR. Of about 94,000 clones in the sample, around 80% were seen once. Broader study findings: A few of the chains that were CMV-associated were confirmed in vitro to be specific for CMV antigens. Sequencing likely produced, as an artifact, a cluster of highly shared sequence variants. A prior analysis recorded that most TCR beta V segments were productive about 87% or about 30% of the time.

J is TRBJ1-2 and V is TRBV6-5; D unresolved. Sequenced input: PBMCs. This sequence originates from a woman aged 55-69 years in good health and CMV-seronegative. Here the CDR3 DNA reads TGTGCCAGCAGCTCGCTCCGGGGTCGTGGCTACACCTTC. This translates into CASSSLRGRGYTF.